This T cell receptor (beta chain) was obtained from a study of cytomegalovirus exposure and HLA in healthy donors. Comment on this clone: Its matching antigen is unknown.

This CDR3 comprises 13 residues. Trimming took off 9 bases at V and 0 bases at J, with 12 bases between the two ends. The V gene's germline CDR1 is SNHLY and CDR2 FYNNEI. The primer mix had 60 Vbeta and 13 Jbeta primers. Profiling relied on immunoSEQ multiplex PCR, and the TCRdb table lists in-frame clones only, not all of them. The table lists about 120,000 clones, about 70% of them singletons. Findings and caveats of the study: The study put under 200 TCR beta chains on its list as cytomegalovirus-associated. Three CMV-associated chains were confirmed in vitro to be specific for CMV antigens. Highest at DRB1 and lowest at HLA-C, TCR association rates differed among HLA loci in a later analysis.

The gene calls are TRBV2 and TRBJ2-7; TRBD1 might be the D (5 bases). Input material: PBMCs. The origin of this receptor is a woman in her thirties or forties in good health and CMV-seropositive. CDR3 sequence: CARADSSSYEQYF. In nucleotides, the CDR3 is TGTGCCAGAGCAGACAGTAGCTCCTACGAGCAGTACTTC.